This T cell receptor beta chain originates from a study of blood T cell repertoires in COVID-19. Overall study: Both acute and convalescent COVID-19 samples were obtained from the United States, Italy and Spain. From T cells, B-cell-depleted T cells, or PBMCs came the material, which was cDNA or gDNA.

Trimming left V 8 bases short and J 11 bases short, with 12 bases between. Germline CDR1 is SEHNR and CDR2 is FQNEAQ (reference sequence). The CDR3 totals 10 residues. Authors' analysis steps: The assay estimated nucleated cells by amplifying reference gene primers. TCRdb keeps only in-frame clones here, not all; method: immunoSEQ multiplex PCR. D and trimming were read from the DNA, whereas the V and J calls and clone size are those reported in that table. Of about 480,000 clones listed, roughly 91% are singletons. Sequencing was carried out using peripheral blood. The clonotype originates from a woman aged 50 to 60 with COVID-19, enrolled during active disease. The rearrangement joins TRBV7-9 to TRBJ1-1; tentatively, D is TRBD1 (5 bases). CDR3 in amino acids: CASGGVMAFF. Here the CDR3 DNA reads TGTGCCAGCGGGGGGGTTATGGCTTTCTTT.